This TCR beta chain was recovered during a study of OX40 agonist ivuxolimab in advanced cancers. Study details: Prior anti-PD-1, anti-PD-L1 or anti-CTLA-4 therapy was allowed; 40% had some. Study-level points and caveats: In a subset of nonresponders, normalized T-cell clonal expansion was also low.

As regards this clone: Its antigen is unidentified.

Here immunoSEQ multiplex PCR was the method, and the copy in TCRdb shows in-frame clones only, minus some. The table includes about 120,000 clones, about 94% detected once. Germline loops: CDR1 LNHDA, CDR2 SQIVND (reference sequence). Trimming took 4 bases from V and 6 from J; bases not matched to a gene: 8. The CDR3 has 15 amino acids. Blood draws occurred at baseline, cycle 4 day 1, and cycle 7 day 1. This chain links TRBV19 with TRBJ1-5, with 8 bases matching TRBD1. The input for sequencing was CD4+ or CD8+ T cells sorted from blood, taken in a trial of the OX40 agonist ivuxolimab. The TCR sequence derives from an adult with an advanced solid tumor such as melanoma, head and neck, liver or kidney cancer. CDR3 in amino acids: CASSNTRTGSQPQHF. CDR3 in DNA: TGTGCCAGTAGTAACACACGGACAGGGAGTCAGCCCCAGCATTTT.